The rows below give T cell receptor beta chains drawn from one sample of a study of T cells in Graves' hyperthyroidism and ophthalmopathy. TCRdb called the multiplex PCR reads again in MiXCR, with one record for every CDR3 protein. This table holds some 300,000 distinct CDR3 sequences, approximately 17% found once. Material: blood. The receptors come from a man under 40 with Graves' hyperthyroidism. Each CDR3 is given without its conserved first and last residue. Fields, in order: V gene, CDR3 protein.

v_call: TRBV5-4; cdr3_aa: ASRPKGSGANVLT
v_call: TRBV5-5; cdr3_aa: ASSPWSGQNRKVGNGYT
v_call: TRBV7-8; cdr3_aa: ASSATGGLAEKLF
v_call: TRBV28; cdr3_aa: ASSFGGHYGYT
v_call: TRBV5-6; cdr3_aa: ASTVQGGEKLF
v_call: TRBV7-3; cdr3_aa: ASSPTSGRAAGELF
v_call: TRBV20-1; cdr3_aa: SARDPGRNSYEQY
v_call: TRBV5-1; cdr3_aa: ASSLDQQNTEAF
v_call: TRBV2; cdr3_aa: ASGVLAGVETQY
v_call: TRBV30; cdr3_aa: AWNQGYEQY
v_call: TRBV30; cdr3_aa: AWETSGSYEQY
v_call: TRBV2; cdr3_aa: ASSEAVRDTQY
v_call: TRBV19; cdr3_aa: ASSPLGQRNSPLH
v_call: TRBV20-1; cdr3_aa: SATRNEQF
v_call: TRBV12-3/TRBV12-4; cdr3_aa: ASSLSGSDIQY
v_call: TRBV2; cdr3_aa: ASSAQRNQPQH
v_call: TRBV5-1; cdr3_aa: ASSLGSNTGELF
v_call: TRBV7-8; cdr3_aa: ASSYVVLKNTGELF
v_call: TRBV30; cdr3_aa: AWSPLRNTEAF
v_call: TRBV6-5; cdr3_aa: ASSYDTGAEQY
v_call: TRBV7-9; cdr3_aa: ASSTAGSPLPGANVLT
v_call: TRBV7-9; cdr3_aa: ASSLGQGVGETQY
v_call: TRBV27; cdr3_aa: ASKQGAGNTIY
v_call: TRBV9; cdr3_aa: ASGRWREPDTQY
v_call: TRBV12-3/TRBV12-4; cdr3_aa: ASSLGQPQH
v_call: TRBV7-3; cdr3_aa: ASTHEQF
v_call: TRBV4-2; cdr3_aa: ASSQGSGTSTADTQY
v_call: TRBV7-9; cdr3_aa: ASSLSSLAYNEQF
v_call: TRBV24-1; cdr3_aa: ATSDFRGEQY
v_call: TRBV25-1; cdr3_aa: ASSDGSYNEQF
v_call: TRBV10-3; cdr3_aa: AISESAGAHQPQH
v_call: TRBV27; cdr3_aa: ASSPSGDLNEKLF
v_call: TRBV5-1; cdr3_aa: ASTWGLIGPHWTQY
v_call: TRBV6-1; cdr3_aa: ASSDFAGNNGSPLH
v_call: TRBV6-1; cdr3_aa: ASSGAGQGRAETQY
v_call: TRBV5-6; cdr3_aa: ASSFRMGTEAF
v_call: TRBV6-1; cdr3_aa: ASRRTGGGGYT
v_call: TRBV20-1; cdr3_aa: SARAGRSPSYEQY
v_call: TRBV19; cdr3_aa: ASSMGRESLAEQY
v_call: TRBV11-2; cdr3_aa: ASSLVAPGQGIQPQH
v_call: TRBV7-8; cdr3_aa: ASSLDSSVEQY
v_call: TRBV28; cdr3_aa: ASSRPSGNYNEQF
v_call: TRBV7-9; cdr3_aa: ASSPPRTSGVQETQY
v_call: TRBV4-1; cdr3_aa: ASSQDLDTQY
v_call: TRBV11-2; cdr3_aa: ASRHSGRDTQY
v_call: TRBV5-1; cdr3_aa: ASSSKGIGDEKLF